Detailed here is one T cell receptor (beta chain). The antigen remains unidentified. The data were taken from a study of T cells in localized non-small cell lung cancer. Whole-study findings and limits: Sequencing, confined to only one tumor region, leaves heterogeneity possible. Among blood samples, higher T cell density accompanied longer overall survival. Uninvolved adjacent lung had higher T cell clonality than tumor and all other tissues. Appearances in adjacent lung were noted for a median roughly 50 of the top 100 tumor clones.

TCRdb's copy holds only in-frame clones and misses some; the assay was immunoSEQ multiplex PCR. The sample includes approximately 3,800 clones, around 40% of them seen just once. CDR1 is KGHSH and CDR2 is LQKENI in the germline V gene. The CDR3 has 15 residues. Trimming pared 6 bases from V and 1 base from J, leaving 14 bases between. The V gene is TRBV18, the J gene TRBJ2-3, with D unresolved. This TCR derives from a woman aged 35-75 years with stage I lung adenocarcinoma. The specimen comprised lung tumor tissue, sampled before any cancer treatment. The CDR3 loop reads CASSGWTEGTDTQYF. The DNA for the CDR3 is TGTGCCAGCTCCGGATGGACCGAGGGCACAGATACGCAGTATTTT. Looking up the rest from reference TRBV18 and TRBJ2-3 gives the full variable domain: NAGVMQNPRHLVRRRGQEARLRCSPMKGHSHVYWYRQLPEEGLKFMVYLQKENIIDESGMPKERFSAEFPKEGPSILRIQQVVRGDSAAYFCASSGWTEGTDTQYFGPGTRLTVL.